This paragraph reports one TCR beta chain. As yet, its antigen is unknown. Genomic DNA served as template for TCR beta VDJ and CDR3 profiling. TCRdb reprocessed the reads via MiXCR and lists one record per CDR3 protein. Here the sample spans around 190,000 distinct CDR3 sequences, roughly 55% being singletons. The V segment lost 5 bases and the J segment 6 bases; nucleotides outside the gene matches: 5. The germline V gene encodes CDR1 LNHDA and CDR2 SQIVND (reference sequence). The CDR3 runs 14 residues. The data derive from a study of CD8+CD57+ T cells in acquired aplastic anemia. Study at large: CD4+ reads averaged about 10.8 million in healthy donors. Whole-study results and caveats: Comparison of patients with controls identified about 27 shared CD8+ CDR3 sequences.

V and J are TRBV19 and TRBJ2-2, with TRBD1 identical over 8 bases. This receptor was taken from a human donor in good health. Sequenced input: sorted CD4+, CD8+, or CD8+CD57+ T cells (not recorded which) from PBMCs. In DNA, the CDR3 is TGTGCCAGTAGTCTCCAGGGGGCCCCCGGGGAGCTGTTTTTT. Residues: CASSLQGAPGELFF.